The clone carrying this T cell receptor (beta chain) was counted ten times or more. Its target is not known. These data belong to a study of regulatory T cells in long-lasting Graves disease. The CDR3 sequence is 14 residues long. Per germline, CDR1 KGHSH and CDR2 LQKENI. Germline trimming cut 7 bases from V and 6 bases from J; bases unmatched to any gene: 10. CDR3 regions were amplified by Arm-PCR using iRepertoire HTBI primers to build TCR beta libraries. TCRdb processed the multiplex PCR reads anew with MiXCR; each CDR3 protein has one entry. The repertoire holds 400,000 to 500,000 distinct CDR3 sequences, with 16% as singletons. General study findings and limits: Having only a small sample size may have limited accuracy.

Time point meaning: newly diagnosed GD, antithyroid drugs for less than 3 months. There was RNA extracted from PBMCs, and the TCR library was made from it. These data also featured in a second study, about T cells in Graves' hyperthyroidism and ophthalmopathy. From that study: Stable Graves' hyperthyroidism denoted no ophthalmopathy progression over 18 months. The HTBI primer set was used in a first-round RT-PCR of the TCR CDR3.

The sequencing used peripheral blood mononuclear cells (PBMCs), collected at new diagnosis, from a patient treated with antithyroid drugs. The sequence came from a woman under 30 with Graves disease. V and J are TRBV18 and TRBJ2-3; 7 nucleotides match TRBD2. This CDR3 reads CASLQREAGDTQYF. Written as DNA, the CDR3 is TGTGCCAGCTTACAACGGGAGGCGGGGGATACGCAGTATTTT.